The rows below give T cell receptor beta chains drawn from one sample of a study of regulatory T cells in long-lasting Graves disease. A single record per CDR3 protein comes from TCRdb applying MiXCR to the multiplex PCR reads. The repertoire holds 500,000 or so distinct CDR3 sequences, 12% to 15% seen once, with approximately 15% in the top ten. These data also featured in a second study, about T cells in Graves' hyperthyroidism and ophthalmopathy.

Sequencing was performed on peripheral blood mononuclear cells (PBMCs), taken at new diagnosis, from a patient treated with antithyroid drugs. The receptors were sampled from a woman aged 45 to 65 with Graves disease. Each CDR3 is given without its conserved first and last residue. Fields, in order: V gene, CDR3 protein.

>TRBV25-1
ASSARIASGRAQIYNEQF
>TRBV12-3/TRBV12-4
ASSSSGGDEQF
>TRBV2
ASKTSNYGEQY
>TRBV4-1
ASSFPRTSGNSYEQY
>TRBV11-2
AITGTKGVEQY
>TRBV6-2/TRBV6-3
ASSPQGGAPSSEQY
>TRBV10-2
ASSESTGKAGANVLT
>TRBV19
ASSIDRDTSSYNSPLH
>TRBV18
ASSPLDSTGSSYEQY
>TRBV7-2
ASSLHTSGTYNEQF
>TRBV6-2/TRBV6-3
ASSYVRGQATDTQY
>TRBV29-1
SVGTGVYEKLF
>TRBV24-1
ATSDSTDLNTEAF
>TRBV27
ASSLSIFDEQF
>TRBV12-3/TRBV12-4
ASCSSASIYEQY
>TRBV11-1
ASSWDNANYGYT
>TRBV12-3/TRBV12-4
ASSLGRELDTQY
>TRBV28
ASSWPGTNRGLGQPQH